The following is a T cell receptor beta chain sequence with its context. Trimming took 6 bases from V and 13 from J; bases not matched to a gene: 12. The CDR3 is 13 amino acids. Together with a sample-barcoded 5' primer, a J-beta primer mix was included in a second PCR lasting 7 to 11 cycles. Using its own MiXCR run on the 5' RACE reads, TCRdb lists one record per CDR3 protein. The table records 800,000 to 1,000,000 distinct CDR3 sequences, about 44% of them present only once. The source of the sample is a study of blood T cells in healthy people across ages. Samples each yielded at least 5 micrograms of total RNA.

The TCR comes from a man under 40 in good health. The rearrangement links TRBV12-3 or TRBV12-4 to TRBJ2-5; 9 nucleotides line up with TRBD1. What was sequenced was blood. This CDR3 is CASRPGQGAFMYF. The CDR3 DNA follows: TGTGCCAGCAGACCGGGACAGGGTGCATTTATGTACTTC.